A single sample is the source of the 2 T cell receptor beta chains below, sequenced in a study of beta chain features in type 1 diabetes. These receptors' antigens are unknown. Sequenced material consisted of expressed TCRB transcripts (all of the isolated RNA was reverse transcribed). Some clones are missing from TCRdb's copy, which holds only in-frame ones; the method was immunoSEQ multiplex PCR. The sample has approximately 250,000 clones; around 9.9% are singletons. Study-level findings and limits: In all four CD4+ subsets, TCRB CDR3 length was significantly, moderately reduced in type 1 diabetes.

Sample: naive CD4+ T cells from blood. The receptors stem from a man aged 30-40 years with type 1 diabetes.

The table lists this clone with a few counts. The J gene is TRBJ1-1, the V gene TRBV12-5; no definite D call. The V gene lost 6 bases and the J gene lost 1 base, with 9 bases spanning the gap. CDR3 size: 13 residues. CDR1 and CDR2 from the germline V gene are LGHNT and FRNRAP. DNA of the CDR3: TGTGCTAGTGGCCCCACAACGAACACTGAAGCTTTCTTT. This encodes CASGPTTNTEAFF.

There are a few counts of this clone. This chain uses TRBV30 with TRBJ1-2, with 10 bases fitting TRBD1. Per the germline V gene, CDR1 is GTSNPN and CDR2 is SVGIG (reference sequence). Trimming removed 5 bases from V and 4 bases from J; junction bases left unmatched: 7. The CDR3 loop spans 14 amino acids. CDR3 DNA: TGTGCCTGGTCCGGGACAGGGGCAGGCTATGGCTACACCTTC. This sequence encodes CAWSGTGAGYGYTF.